Below, 7 T cell receptor beta chains from the same sample are listed, as sequenced in a study of blood T cell repertoires in COVID-19 (TCRdb year 2020). Receptor amplification or capture employed the immunoSEQ multiplex PCR assay. The table was pulled from immuneACCESS by TCRdb, which kept in-frame rearrangements only. Such tables lose some clones; where checked, under half of the loss comes from unresolved V genes, and the rest has no known cause. Across this sample there are under 300,000 clones, with roughly 90% seen only once. In total, the top ten clones hold less than 8% of the sample. The sample was peripheral blood. All receptors derive from a man between 60 and 70 years old with acute or convalescent COVID-19.

The DNA of the CDR3 is TGTGCCAGCAGCTTAGCGGGGACAGGGGTTTACAATGAGCAGTTCTTC. As protein: CASSLAGTGVYNEQFF. The V and J genes are TRBV7-2 and TRBJ2-1; TRBD1 agrees at 10 bases. CDR1 is SGHTA, CDR2 FQGNSA, per germline. V lost 0 bases to trimming and J lost 4 bases; unmatched junction nucleotides: 3. This CDR3 has 16 residues.

The chain couples TRBV15 to TRBJ1-6, with D possibly being TRBD1 (6 bases). Germline assignment: CDR1 LNHNV and CDR2 YYDKDF (reference sequence). V was trimmed by 5 bases and J by 7 bases, leaving 12 bases between them. The CDR3 loop spans 14 amino acids. CDR3 in DNA: TGTGCCACCAGCGACGGACAGCAGAATTCACCCCTCCACTTT. Protein product: CATSDGQQNSPLHF.

The chain employs TRBV7-2 and TRBJ1-1, with D possibly matching TRBD1 (5 bases). The V end lost 5 bases, the J end lost 0 bases, and 10 bases lay between the germline ends. The CDR3 has 14 amino acids. The V gene's germline CDR1 is SGHTA and CDR2 FQGNSA. The CDR3 reads CASSLDRLNTEAFF. The CDR3 DNA reads as TGTGCCAGCAGCCTCGACAGACTGAACACTGAAGCTTTCTTT. Together with reference TRBV7-2 and TRBJ1-1, the CDR3 gives the full variable domain: GAGVSQSPSNKVTEKGKDVELRCDPISGHTALYWYRQSLGQGLEFLIYFQGNSAPDKSGLPSDRFSAERTGGSVSTLTIQRTQQEDSAVYLCASSLDRLNTEAFFGQGTRLTVV.

The chain links TRBV29-1 to TRBJ1-1, with 10 bases lining up with TRBD1. Germline CDR1 and CDR2: SQVTM and ANQGSEA. The CDR3 loop spans 13 amino acids. With V trimmed by 5 bases and J by 5 bases, 5 bases remained unmatched. CDR3 protein: CSVTRTGGTEAFF. The CDR3 DNA reads as TGCAGCGTTACTCGGACAGGGGGTACTGAAGCTTTCTTT.

The V and J genes are TRBV3-1 (or the pseudogene TRBV3-2) and TRBJ2-1; 12 nucleotides agree with TRBD2. The CDR3 totals 15 residues. Germline V CDR1 and CDR2: LGHDT, YNNKEL (reference sequence). Trimming took 2 bases from V and 9 from J; bases not matched to a gene: 5. The CDR3 sequence: CASSQLLAGGSEQFF. The CDR3 DNA follows: TGTGCCAGCAGCCAACTACTAGCGGGAGGATCTGAGCAGTTCTTC.

This chain connects TRBV6-2 or TRBV6-3 to TRBJ2-2; 10 positions agree with TRBD2. Germline V gene data show CDR1 as MNHEY and CDR2 as SVGEGT. This CDR3 region has 15 residues. J lost 7 bases, V lost 7 bases, and 9 bases had no gene match. CDR3 protein: CASTPSGSRNGELFF. For the CDR3, the DNA is TGTGCCAGCACCCCTAGCGGGAGCCGGAACGGGGAGCTGTTTTTT.

This rearrangement joins TRBV7-3 to TRBJ2-2; a weak D match, TRBD2 (7 bases). The germline gives CDR1 SGHTA, CDR2 FQGTGA. Between the trimmed V and J ends, which lost 7 bases and 3 bases, there was a span of 18 bases. This CDR3 has 16 residues. CDR3 nucleotides: TGTGCCAGCACACAAAATGCGGGGGCCGACACCGGGGAGCTGTTTTTT. It specifies CASTQNAGADTGELFF.